This T cell receptor beta chain was captured in a study of T cell clusters in autoimmune cytopenias. According to its frequency, this clonotype is medium-sized. TRB was amplified by touch-down multiplex PCR, primer pools A and B combined. TCRdb re-called the multiplex PCR reads and gives one entry per CDR3 protein, without DNA. The sample table sets out roughly 6,100 distinct CDR3 sequences. Germline loops: CDR1 MNHEY, CDR2 SVGAGI. The CDR3 extends over 15 amino acids. TRB was amplified from approximately 250 ng of peripheral blood genomic DNA per sample. Another study also made use of these data, one on T cell repertoires in aging, cancer and after chemotherapy. That paper adds: Clear clonal overlap appeared across healthy donor samples taken over several months to years.

V usage is TRBV6-5 and J usage is TRBJ2-7; TCRdb's assignment of TRBD1 cannot be checked, as there is no DNA. The sample consisted of peripheral blood. This TCR was sampled from a human donor in good health. The CDR3 reads CASRIGQGNRYEQYF.